The 14 T cell receptor beta chains given below trace back to one sample, sequenced in a study of CD8 T cells in ankylosing spondylitis. One entry per CDR3 protein results from TCRdb running MiXCR on the 5' RACE reads. The table has under 55,000 distinct CDR3 sequences, approximately 7.4% seen once; the top ten hold approximately 8.5%. The sample taken for sequencing was blood, either unsorted or a sorted T cell fraction (not recorded which). Receptor source: a female donor with ankylosing spondylitis or in good health (not recorded which).

V and J are TRBV19 and TRBJ2-1; possibly TRBD1 or TRBD2 for D (5 bases each). Germline V CDR1 and CDR2: LNHDA, SQIVND (reference sequence). CDR3 length equals 14 residues. With 8 bases removed from V and 0 bases from J, the gap between germline ends came to 11 bases. Here the CDR3 reads CASGTFSSYNEQFF. In nucleotides, the CDR3 is TGTGCCAGTGGGACGTTTAGCTCCTACAATGAGCAGTTCTTC.

This clonotype was found many times. The chain links TRBV5-6 to TRBJ1-2; D might be TRBD1 (5 bases). V dropped 6 bases and J dropped 6 bases, with 12 bases sitting between them. The CDR3 length is 12 residues. CDR1 is SGHDT and CDR2 is YYEEEE in the germline V gene. CDR3 sequence reads: CASIAVGDGYTF. CDR3 nucleotide sequence: TGTGCCAGCATCGCCGTAGGGGATGGCTACACCTTC. Variable domain in full (rest from reference TRBV5-6 and TRBJ1-2): DAGVTQSPTHLIKTRGQQVTLRCSPKSGHDTVSWYQQALGQGPQFIFQYYEEEERQRGNFPDRFSGHQFPNYSSELNVNALLLGDSALYLCASIAVGDGYTFGSGTRLTVV.

This clonotype showed up many times. V gene TRBV5-1 combines with J gene TRBJ2-7, with 11 bases lining up with TRBD2. The CDR3 is made up of 16 amino acids. V gave up 4 bases and J gave up 0 bases; unmatched junction bases: 6. CDR1 is SGHRS, CDR2 YFSETQ, per germline. This CDR3 reads CASSPRGLADSYEQYF. CDR3 DNA: TGCGCCAGCAGCCCCCGGGGACTAGCGGACTCCTACGAGCAGTACTTC.

The sample holds many counts of this clonotype. This rearrangement joins TRBV12-3 or TRBV12-4 to TRBJ2-7; D might be TRBD1 or TRBD2, each matching 5 bases. The V gene lost 5 bases and the J gene lost 4 bases, with 12 bases spanning the gap. The CDR3 is 13 residues long. DNA of the CDR3: TGTGCCAGCAGTGCCGGGGCAGCGTACGAGCAGTACTTC. This sequence encodes CASSAGAAYEQYF.

This clonotype has a count of ten or more. This chain links TRBV5-1 with TRBJ1-1; no reliable D call. CDR3 length: 13 residues. The germline gives CDR1 SGHRS, CDR2 YFSETQ. V lost 7 bases and J lost 0, with 10 bases in between. The CDR3 sequence: CASGETMNTEAFF. CDR3 nucleotides: TGCGCCAGCGGGGAGACAATGAACACTGAAGCTTTCTTT.

This clonotype was counted ten times or more. The gene calls are TRBV6-1 and TRBJ1-6; D ambiguous. V lost 7 bases to trimming and J lost 7 bases, with 14 bases between them. The CDR3 sequence is 14 residues long. Germline V gives CDR1 MNHNS, CDR2 SASEGT. For the CDR3, the DNA is TGTGCCAGCAAACGAGGGCTTGGAAATTCACCCCTCCACTTT. Translated: CASKRGLGNSPLHF.

This clonotype came up many times. V usage is TRBV11-2 and J usage is TRBJ2-1; D remains unclear. This CDR3 has 11 residues. Trimming stripped 1 base from V and 13 bases from J, with 8 bases between. Germline assignment: CDR1 SGHAT and CDR2 FQNNGV. The DNA of the CDR3 is TGTGCCAGCAGCTTAGGGGTGGTTCAGTTCTTC. Residues: CASSLGVVQFF.

Sample share makes this clonotype large (0.1 to 1%). The rearrangement links TRBV20-1 to TRBJ1-2; 7 bases map to TRBD1. The CDR3 runs to 13 residues. With V trimmed by 4 bases and J by 2 bases, 4 bases remained unmatched. Germline V lookup: CDR1 DFQATT, CDR2 SNEGSKA (reference sequence). CDR3 in DNA: TGCAGTGCTACCCCGGGACAGAACTATGGCTACACCTTC. Protein: CSATPGQNYGYTF.

This clonotype was seen at least ten times. The CDR3 region is CSARDVRGGQETQYF. DNA of the CDR3: TGCAGTGCTAGAGACGTGAGAGGTGGGCAAGAGACCCAGTACTTC. The V and J genes are TRBV20-1 and TRBJ2-5; D uncertain. Trimming left V 0 bases short and J 2 bases short, with 13 bases between. CDR1 is DFQATT and CDR2 is SNEGSKA in the germline V gene (reference sequence). CDR3 size: 15 residues.

This clonotype was observed at least ten times. The J gene is TRBJ2-4, the V gene TRBV27, with unresolved D. V was trimmed by 6 bases and J by 0 bases, leaving 12 bases between them. This CDR3 has 15 amino acids. Germline V gene sequence: CDR1 MNHEY, CDR2 SMNVEV (reference sequence). CDR3 sequence reads: CASRSAGIAKNIQYF. The CDR3 coding sequence is TGTGCCAGCAGATCGGCAGGAATAGCCAAAAACATTCAGTACTTC.

This clonotype was recorded many times. CDR3 in amino acids: CASSPGPGADYGYTF. DNA of the CDR3: TGTGCCAGCAGTCCCGGGCCTGGGGCAGACTATGGCTACACCTTC. This chain links TRBV7-3 with TRBJ1-2; tentatively, D is TRBD1 (5 bases). Deletions cut 6 bases from V and 3 bases from J, with 17 bases between. This CDR3 has 15 residues. Germline CDR1 and CDR2: SGHTA and FQGTGA. Variable domain in full (rest from reference TRBV7-3 and TRBJ1-2): GAGVSQTPSNKVTEKGKYVELRCDPISGHTALYWYRQSLGQGPEFLIYFQGTGAADDSGLPNDRFFAVRPEGSVSTLKIQRTERGDSAVYLCASSPGPGADYGYTFGSGTRLTVV.

The sample holds many counts of this clonotype. V usage is TRBV7-3 and J usage is TRBJ1-5; the D is unclear. The V gene lost 4 bases and the J gene lost 2 bases, with 6 bases spanning the gap. The CDR3 is made up of 13 amino acids. Germline CDR1 and CDR2: SGHTA and FQGTGA. CDR3 residues: CASSSSGNQPQHF. The CDR3 DNA follows: TGTGCCAGCAGCTCCTCTGGCAATCAGCCCCAGCATTTT. Variable domain in full (rest from reference TRBV7-3 and TRBJ1-5): GAGVSQTPSNKVTEKGKYVELRCDPISGHTALYWYRQSLGQGPEFLIYFQGTGAADDSGLPNDRFFAVRPEGSVSTLKIQRTERGDSAVYLCASSSSGNQPQHFGDGTRLSIL.

This clonotype showed up just a few times. CDR3 sequence reads: CSSAQGPGKADTQYF. CDR3 in DNA: TGCAGTTCAGCCCAGGGTCCGGGTAAGGCAGATACGCAGTATTTT. V is TRBV20-1 and J is TRBJ2-3, with D perhaps matching TRBD1 (5 bases). Trimming removed 8 bases from V and 4 bases from J, with 22 bases in between. CDR1 and CDR2 (germline): DFQATT, SNEGSKA (reference sequence). The CDR3 length is 15 residues.

This clonotype appeared many times. The genes are TRBV3-1 and TRBJ2-2; no reliable D call. The V and J ends lost 1 base and 4 bases respectively, with 7 bases between them. CDR1 LGHDT and CDR2 YNNKEL come from the germline V gene (reference sequence). The CDR3 consists of 14 residues. The CDR3 is CASSQGVSTGELFF. Here the CDR3 DNA reads TGTGCCAGCAGCCAAGGGGTATCCACCGGGGAGCTGTTTTTT.